These T cell receptor beta chains were read from a single sample in a study of shared clonotypes between healthy human individuals. Repertoires were generated with immunoSEQ multiplex PCR, while TCRdb's copy carries only in-frame clones and drops some. Here the sample spans 760,000 or so clones, around 96% being singletons. Sample: naive CD8+ T cells sorted from blood. The receptors stem from a man aged 30-40 years in good health. The CDR3 runs from the conserved cysteine through the conserved F or W. A D gene is named only where the DNA matches it firmly. Some rows mark clone size as missing; the rest say once, few, many or name a class of expanded clone.

j_call: TRBJ1-3
d_call: TRBD1
clone_size: NA
v_call: TRBV11-2
cdr3_nt: TGTGCCAGCAGCTACAGGGGGAACACCATATATTTT
cdr3_aa: CASSYRGNTIYF

j_call: TRBJ2-7
d_call: NA
clone_size: NA
v_call: TRBV13
cdr3_nt: TGTGCCAGCAGCTTAGAAGGGTACGAGCAGTACTTC
cdr3_aa: CASSLEGYEQYF

j_call: TRBJ2-7
d_call: TRBD2
clone_size: NA
v_call: TRBV5-5
cdr3_nt: TGTGCCAGCAGCACTAGCGGGAGGTCCTACGAGCAGTACTTC
cdr3_aa: CASSTSGRSYEQYF

j_call: TRBJ2-5
d_call: TRBD2
clone_size: NA
v_call: TRBV5-6
cdr3_nt: TGTGCCAGCAGCCTCGTCGCGGGACTACAGCAAGAGACCCAGTACTTC
cdr3_aa: CASSLVAGLQQETQYF

j_call: TRBJ2-1
d_call: NA
clone_size: once
v_call: TRBV11-2
cdr3_nt: TGTGCCAGCAGCCGGTTCAGTGAGCAGTTCTTC
cdr3_aa: CASSRFSEQFF

j_call: TRBJ2-7
d_call: TRBD1
clone_size: few
v_call: TRBV14
cdr3_nt: TGTGCCAGCAGCCAAGGTCCCGGGACAGGCGTTGCCTACGAGCAGTACTTC
cdr3_aa: CASSQGPGTGVAYEQYF

j_call: TRBJ1-3
d_call: NA
clone_size: NA
v_call: TRBV9
cdr3_nt: TGTGCCAGCAGCGCGGGGGGCGTGGACACCATATATTTT
cdr3_aa: CASSAGGVDTIYF

j_call: TRBJ2-1
d_call: TRBD2
clone_size: NA
v_call: TRBV11-2
cdr3_nt: TGTGCCAGCAGCTTTGCGGGAGGAGGGTACAATGAGCAGTTCTTC
cdr3_aa: CASSFAGGGYNEQFF

j_call: TRBJ2-7
d_call: NA
clone_size: NA
v_call: TRBV28
cdr3_nt: TGTGCCAGCTCCCGCTACGAGCAGTACTTC
cdr3_aa: CASSRYEQYF

j_call: TRBJ2-1
d_call: NA
clone_size: NA
v_call: TRBV20-1
cdr3_nt: TGCAGTGCTAAAAGGCATGAGCAGTTCTTC
cdr3_aa: CSAKRHEQFF

j_call: TRBJ2-6
d_call: NA
clone_size: NA
v_call: TRBV11-2
cdr3_nt: TGTGCCAGCAGCTTAATTTTTGGGGGGCCTGGGGCCAACGTCCTGACTTTC
cdr3_aa: CASSLIFGGPGANVLTF

j_call: TRBJ1-5
d_call: NA
clone_size: NA
v_call: TRBV27
cdr3_nt: TGTGCCAGCAGTTTATCCAGGAGCTACAATCAGCCCCAGCATTTT
cdr3_aa: CASSLSRSYNQPQHF

j_call: TRBJ1-2
d_call: NA
clone_size: NA
v_call: TRBV13
cdr3_nt: TGTGCCAGCAGCGGACCCACGACAGATCACCAAACCGAAGCTAACTATGGCTACACCTTC
cdr3_aa: CASSGPTTDHQTEANYGYTF

j_call: TRBJ1-1
d_call: NA
clone_size: NA
v_call: TRBV5-8
cdr3_nt: TGTGCCAGCAGCCTTGGAGTGATGAACACTGAAGCTTTCTTT
cdr3_aa: CASSLGVMNTEAFF

j_call: TRBJ2-2
d_call: TRBD1
clone_size: NA
v_call: TRBV6-5
cdr3_nt: TGTGCCAGCAGTTACTCCACAGGGGCGGACGGGGAGCTGTTTTTT
cdr3_aa: CASSYSTGADGELFF

j_call: TRBJ2-1
d_call: NA
clone_size: NA
v_call: TRBV7-8
cdr3_nt: TGTGCCAGCAGTCCCTGGACGGGCGTCAATGAGCAGTTCTTC
cdr3_aa: CASSPWTGVNEQFF

j_call: TRBJ1-5
d_call: NA
clone_size: NA
v_call: TRBV19
cdr3_nt: TGTGCCAGTAGTCGGCAGGTAAAGAATCAGCCCCAGCATTTT
cdr3_aa: CASSRQVKNQPQHF

j_call: TRBJ2-3
d_call: TRBD1
clone_size: NA
v_call: TRBV27
cdr3_nt: TGTGCCAGCAGTTTTTACAGGGGGGCTAGCACAGATACGCAGTATTTT
cdr3_aa: CASSFYRGASTDTQYF

j_call: TRBJ2-7
d_call: TRBD1
clone_size: NA
v_call: TRBV5-6
cdr3_nt: TGTGCCAGCAGCTTGGGGACAGGCTTATACGAGCAGTACTTC
cdr3_aa: CASSLGTGLYEQYF

j_call: TRBJ2-4
d_call: TRBD1
clone_size: once
v_call: TRBV18
cdr3_nt: TGTGCCAGCTCACCCTTCATTACCGGGACAGGGGAGGTCAAAAACATTCAGTACTTC
cdr3_aa: CASSPFITGTGEVKNIQYF

j_call: TRBJ1-1
d_call: NA
clone_size: NA
v_call: TRBV6-5
cdr3_nt: TGTGCCAGCAGTTACTCCTCGAACACTGAAGCTTTCTTT
cdr3_aa: CASSYSSNTEAFF

j_call: TRBJ2-7
d_call: NA
clone_size: NA
v_call: TRBV7-6
cdr3_nt: TGTGCCAGCAGCCCCGCCCCGGCACCCTACGAGCAGTACTTC
cdr3_aa: CASSPAPAPYEQYF

j_call: TRBJ2-7
d_call: NA
clone_size: NA
v_call: TRBV4-1
cdr3_nt: TGCGCCAGCAGCCTTCGAAATCCTCCCTACGAGCAGTACTTC
cdr3_aa: CASSLRNPPYEQYF

j_call: TRBJ1-4
d_call: NA
clone_size: once
v_call: TRBV9
cdr3_nt: TGTGCCAGCAGCGCCCGGCAGACGGCTAATGAAAAACTGTTTTTT
cdr3_aa: CASSARQTANEKLFF

j_call: TRBJ2-1
d_call: TRBD2
clone_size: NA
v_call: TRBV19
cdr3_nt: TGTGCCAGTAGTAAGCGGGGCGGTTCCTACAATGAGCAGTTCTTC
cdr3_aa: CASSKRGGSYNEQFF

j_call: TRBJ2-7
d_call: TRBD1
clone_size: NA
v_call: TRBV28
cdr3_nt: TGTGCCAGCAGTTTAACCGGGACAGGGGTCGAGCAGTACTTC
cdr3_aa: CASSLTGTGVEQYF

j_call: TRBJ2-5
d_call: NA
clone_size: NA
v_call: TRBV4-1
cdr3_nt: TGCGCCAGCAGCCAAGCCCCGGGGGATGGCGAGACCCAGTACTTC
cdr3_aa: CASSQAPGDGETQYF

j_call: TRBJ1-1
d_call: NA
clone_size: NA
v_call: TRBV28
cdr3_nt: TGTGCCAGCAGTTTGGTCGACACGCGGTTCTTT
cdr3_aa: CASSLVDTRFF

j_call: TRBJ2-1
d_call: NA
clone_size: NA
v_call: TRBV19
cdr3_nt: TGTGCCAGTAGCCTTAGTCAAGAGCAGTTCTTC
cdr3_aa: CASSLSQEQFF

j_call: TRBJ2-7
d_call: NA
clone_size: NA
v_call: TRBV5-8
cdr3_nt: TGTGCCAGCAGCTTGGAGGGCGACTACGAGCAGTACTTC
cdr3_aa: CASSLEGDYEQYF

j_call: TRBJ2-7
d_call: TRBD2
clone_size: once
v_call: TRBV27
cdr3_nt: TGTGCCAGCAGTTCAGCGGGGTATGGCTCCTACGAGCAGTACTTC
cdr3_aa: CASSSAGYGSYEQYF

j_call: TRBJ2-2
d_call: NA
clone_size: NA
v_call: TRBV2
cdr3_nt: TGTGCCAGCGTAGCATCTGGGGAGCTGTTTTTT
cdr3_aa: CASVASGELFF

j_call: TRBJ2-3
d_call: TRBD1
clone_size: NA
v_call: TRBV9
cdr3_nt: TGTGCCAGCACCCACACAGGGGCCCCGATGGATACGCAGTATTTT
cdr3_aa: CASTHTGAPMDTQYF

j_call: TRBJ1-5
d_call: TRBD1
clone_size: NA
v_call: TRBV19
cdr3_nt: TGTGCCAGTACCGGGACAGGGGTTTATAGCAATCAGCCCCAGCATTTT
cdr3_aa: CASTGTGVYSNQPQHF

j_call: TRBJ2-7
d_call: NA
clone_size: once
v_call: TRBV11-2
cdr3_nt: TGTGCCAGCAGCTTAGGCGACCTCTCCTACGAGCAGTACTTC
cdr3_aa: CASSLGDLSYEQYF

j_call: TRBJ2-7
d_call: NA
clone_size: NA
v_call: TRBV10-3
cdr3_nt: TGTGCCATCACACAGGGCGTCCGCTACGAGCAGTACTTC
cdr3_aa: CAITQGVRYEQYF

j_call: TRBJ2-7
d_call: TRBD1
clone_size: once
v_call: TRBV4-1
cdr3_nt: TGCGCCAGCAGCCTCGAGCCAAGCCGGACAGGGGGCTCCTACGAGCAGTACTTC
cdr3_aa: CASSLEPSRTGGSYEQYF